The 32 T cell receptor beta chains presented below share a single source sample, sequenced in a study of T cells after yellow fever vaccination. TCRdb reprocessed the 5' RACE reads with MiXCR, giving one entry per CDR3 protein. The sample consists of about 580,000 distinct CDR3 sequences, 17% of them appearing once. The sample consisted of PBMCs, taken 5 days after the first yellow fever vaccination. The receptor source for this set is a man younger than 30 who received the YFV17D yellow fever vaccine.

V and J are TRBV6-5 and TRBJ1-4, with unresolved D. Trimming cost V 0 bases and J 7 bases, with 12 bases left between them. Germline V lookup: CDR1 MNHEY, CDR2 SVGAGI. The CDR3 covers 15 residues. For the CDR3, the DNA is TGTGCCAGCAGTTACTCGATTGCACGTCCTGAAAAACTGTTTTTT. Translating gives CASSYSIARPEKLFF.

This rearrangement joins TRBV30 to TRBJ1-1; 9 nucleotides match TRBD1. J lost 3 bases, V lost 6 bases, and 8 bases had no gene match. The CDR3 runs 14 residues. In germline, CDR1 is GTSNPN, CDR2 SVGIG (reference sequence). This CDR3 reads CACNPGTGYTEAFF. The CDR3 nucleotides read TGTGCCTGTAACCCCGGGACAGGGTACACTGAAGCTTTCTTT.

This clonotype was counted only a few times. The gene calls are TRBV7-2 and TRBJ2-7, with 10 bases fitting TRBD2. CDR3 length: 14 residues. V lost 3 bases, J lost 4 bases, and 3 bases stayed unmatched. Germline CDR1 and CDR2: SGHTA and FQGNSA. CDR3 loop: CASSFSSGGYEQYF. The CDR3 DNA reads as TGTGCCAGCAGCTTTTCTAGCGGGGGATACGAGCAGTACTTC.

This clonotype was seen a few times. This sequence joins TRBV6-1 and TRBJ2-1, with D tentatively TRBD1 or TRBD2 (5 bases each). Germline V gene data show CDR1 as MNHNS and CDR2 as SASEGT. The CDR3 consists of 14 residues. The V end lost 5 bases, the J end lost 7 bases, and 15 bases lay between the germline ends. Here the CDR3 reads CASSPLWDGNEQFF. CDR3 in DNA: TGTGCCAGCAGTCCATTATGGGACGGGAATGAGCAGTTCTTC.

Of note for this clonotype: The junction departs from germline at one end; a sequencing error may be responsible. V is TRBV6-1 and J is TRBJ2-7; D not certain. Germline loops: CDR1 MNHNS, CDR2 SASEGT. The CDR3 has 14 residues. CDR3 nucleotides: TGTGCCAGCGCTCGGGCACCCTACTCCTACGAGCCGTACTTC. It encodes CASARAPYSYEPYF.

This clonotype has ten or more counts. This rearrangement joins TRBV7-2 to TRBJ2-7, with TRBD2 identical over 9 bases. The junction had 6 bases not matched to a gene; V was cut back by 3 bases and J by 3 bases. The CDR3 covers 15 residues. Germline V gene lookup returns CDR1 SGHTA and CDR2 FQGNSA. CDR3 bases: TGTGCCAGCAGCTTTAGCGGGGGACCGTTCTACGAGCAGTACGTC. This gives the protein CASSFSGGPFYEQYV.

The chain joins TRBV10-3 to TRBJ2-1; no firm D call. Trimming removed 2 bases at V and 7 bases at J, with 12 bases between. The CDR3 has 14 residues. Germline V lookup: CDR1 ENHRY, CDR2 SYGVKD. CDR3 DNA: TGTGCCATCAGTGAGGCAACGGGTCGAAATGAGCAGTTCTTC. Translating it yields CAISEATGRNEQFF.

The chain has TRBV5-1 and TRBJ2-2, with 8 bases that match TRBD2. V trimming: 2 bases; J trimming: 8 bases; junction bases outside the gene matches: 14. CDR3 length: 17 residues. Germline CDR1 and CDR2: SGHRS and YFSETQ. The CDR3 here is CASSFRIAGIFGGELFF. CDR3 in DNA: TGCGCCAGCAGCTTTCGAATAGCGGGAATTTTTGGTGGGGAGCTGTTTTTT.

CDR3 in amino acids: CASSPQWGAETQYF. CDR3 DNA: TGTGCCAGCAGCCCCCAATGGGGGGCCGAGACCCAGTACTTC. J is TRBJ2-5 and V is TRBV7-2; the D call may be TRBD1 or TRBD2 (6 bases each). The germline CDR1 and CDR2 sequences are SGHTA and FQGNSA. The V gene lost 5 bases and the J gene lost 5 bases, with 15 bases spanning the gap. This CDR3 is built from 14 residues.

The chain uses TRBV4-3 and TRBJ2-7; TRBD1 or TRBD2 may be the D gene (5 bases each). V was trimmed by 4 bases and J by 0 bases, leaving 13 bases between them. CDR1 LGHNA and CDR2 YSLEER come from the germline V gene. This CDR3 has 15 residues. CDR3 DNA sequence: TGCGCCAGCAGCCTTGGGACGGAATTCTCCTACGAGCAGTACTTC. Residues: CASSLGTEFSYEQYF.

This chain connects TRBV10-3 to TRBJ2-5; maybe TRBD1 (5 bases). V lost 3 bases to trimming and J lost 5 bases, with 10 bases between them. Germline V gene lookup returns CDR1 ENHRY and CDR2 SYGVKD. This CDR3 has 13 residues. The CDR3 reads CAISEQERETQYF. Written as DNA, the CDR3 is TGTGCCATCAGTGAACAGGAACGGGAGACCCAGTACTTC.

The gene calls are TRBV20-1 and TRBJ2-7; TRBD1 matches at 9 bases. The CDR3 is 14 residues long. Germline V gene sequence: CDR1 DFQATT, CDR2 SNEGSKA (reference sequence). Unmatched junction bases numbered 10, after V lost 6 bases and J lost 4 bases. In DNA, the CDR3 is TGCAGTGCCCAGTCCGGGACAGGGACTTACGAGCAGTACTTC. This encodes CSAQSGTGTYEQYF.

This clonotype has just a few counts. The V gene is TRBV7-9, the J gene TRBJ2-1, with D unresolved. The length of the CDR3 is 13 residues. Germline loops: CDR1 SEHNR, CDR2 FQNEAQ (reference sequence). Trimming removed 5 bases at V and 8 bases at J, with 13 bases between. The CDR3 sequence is CASSLLHADEQFF. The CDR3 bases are TGTGCCAGCAGCCTCCTGCACGCGGATGAGCAGTTCTTC.

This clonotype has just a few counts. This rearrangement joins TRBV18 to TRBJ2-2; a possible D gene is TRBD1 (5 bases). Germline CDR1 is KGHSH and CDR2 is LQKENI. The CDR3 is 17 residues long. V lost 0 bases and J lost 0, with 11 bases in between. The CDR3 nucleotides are TGTGCCAGCTCACCACCGACTTCCAGGGCGAACACCGGGGAGCTGTTTTTT. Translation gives CASSPPTSRANTGELFF. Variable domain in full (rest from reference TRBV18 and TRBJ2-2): NAGVMQNPRHLVRRRGQEARLRCSPMKGHSHVYWYRQLPEEGLKFMVYLQKENIIDESGMPKERFSAEFPKEGPSILRIQQVVRGDSAAYFCASSPPTSRANTGELFFGEGSRLTVL.

The CDR3 DNA reads as TGTGCCAGCAGTTACGGTGCCATGAACACTGAAGCTTTCTTT. This gives the protein CASSYGAMNTEAFF. V usage is TRBV6-5 and J usage is TRBJ1-1; D gene uncertain. The CDR3 spans 14 residues. Trimming removed 2 bases at V and 0 bases at J, with 7 bases between. The V gene's germline CDR1 is MNHEY and CDR2 SVGAGI.

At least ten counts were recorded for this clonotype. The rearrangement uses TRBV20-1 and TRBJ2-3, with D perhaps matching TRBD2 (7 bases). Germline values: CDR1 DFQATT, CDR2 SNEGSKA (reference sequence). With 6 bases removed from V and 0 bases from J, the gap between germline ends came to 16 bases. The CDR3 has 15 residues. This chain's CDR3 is CSASKGGRSTDTQYF. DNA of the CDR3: TGCAGTGCCAGTAAGGGGGGGCGGAGCACAGATACGCAGTATTTT.

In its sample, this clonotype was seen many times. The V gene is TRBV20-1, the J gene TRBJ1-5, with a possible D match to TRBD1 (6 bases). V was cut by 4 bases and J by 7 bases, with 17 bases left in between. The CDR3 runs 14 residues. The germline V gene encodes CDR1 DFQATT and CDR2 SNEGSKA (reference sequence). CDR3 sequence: CSAIPSGGEQPQHF. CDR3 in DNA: TGCAGTGCTATCCCTAGTGGGGGCGAACAGCCCCAGCATTTT.

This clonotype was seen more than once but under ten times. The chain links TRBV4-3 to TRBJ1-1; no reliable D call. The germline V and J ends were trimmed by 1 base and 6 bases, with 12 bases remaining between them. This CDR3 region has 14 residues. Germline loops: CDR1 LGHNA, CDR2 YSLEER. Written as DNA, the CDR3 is TGCGCCAGCAGCCAAGTTCTGTCTGGTTCTGAAGCTTTCTTT. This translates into CASSQVLSGSEAFF.

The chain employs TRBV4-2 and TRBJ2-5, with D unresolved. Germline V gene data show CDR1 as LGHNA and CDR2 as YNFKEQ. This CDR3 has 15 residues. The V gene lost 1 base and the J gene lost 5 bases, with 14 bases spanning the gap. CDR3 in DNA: TGTGCCAGCAGCCAAGTTGATTCGGATGCGGAGACCCAGTACTTC. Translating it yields CASSQVDSDAETQYF.

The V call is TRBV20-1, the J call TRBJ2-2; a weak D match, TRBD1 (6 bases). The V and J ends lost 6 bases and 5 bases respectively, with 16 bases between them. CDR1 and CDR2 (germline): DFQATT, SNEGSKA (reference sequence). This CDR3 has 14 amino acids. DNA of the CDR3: TGCAGTGCCAAGGCCGCAGGGGAGACCGGGGAGCTGTTTTTT. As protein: CSAKAAGETGELFF.

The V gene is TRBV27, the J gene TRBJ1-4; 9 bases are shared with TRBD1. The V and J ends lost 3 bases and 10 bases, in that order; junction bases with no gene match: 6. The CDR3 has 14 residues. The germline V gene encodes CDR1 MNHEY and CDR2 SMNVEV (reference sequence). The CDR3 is CASSLGQGFGKLFF. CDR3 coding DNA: TGTGCCAGCAGTTTGGGACAGGGCTTTGGAAAACTGTTTTTT. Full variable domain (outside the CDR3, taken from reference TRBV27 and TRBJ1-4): EAQVTQNPRYLITVTGKKLTVTCSQNMNHEYMSWYRQDPGLGLRQIYYSMNVEVTDKGDVPEGYKVSRKEKRNFPLILESPSPNQTSLYFCASSLGQGFGKLFFGSGTQLSVL.

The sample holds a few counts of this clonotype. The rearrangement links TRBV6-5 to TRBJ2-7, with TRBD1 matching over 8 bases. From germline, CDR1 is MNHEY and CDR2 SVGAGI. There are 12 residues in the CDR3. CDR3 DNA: TGTGCTACCGAGACAGGGGCGTACGAGCAGTACTTC. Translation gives CATETGAYEQYF.

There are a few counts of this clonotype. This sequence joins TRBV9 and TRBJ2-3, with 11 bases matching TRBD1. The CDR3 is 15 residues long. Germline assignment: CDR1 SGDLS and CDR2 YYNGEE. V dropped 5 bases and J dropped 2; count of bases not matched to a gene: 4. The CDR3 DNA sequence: TGTGCCAGCAGGGGACAGGGGGTTAACACAGATACGCAGTATTTT. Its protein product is CASRGQGVNTDTQYF.

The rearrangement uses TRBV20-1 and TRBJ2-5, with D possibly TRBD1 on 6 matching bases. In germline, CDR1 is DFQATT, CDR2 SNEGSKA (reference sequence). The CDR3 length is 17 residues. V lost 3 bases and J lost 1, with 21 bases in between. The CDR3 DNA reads TGCAGTGCTAGTCCAGCCCTAGGACAGATAGTCCAAGAGACCCAGTACTTC. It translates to CSASPALGQIVQETQYF.

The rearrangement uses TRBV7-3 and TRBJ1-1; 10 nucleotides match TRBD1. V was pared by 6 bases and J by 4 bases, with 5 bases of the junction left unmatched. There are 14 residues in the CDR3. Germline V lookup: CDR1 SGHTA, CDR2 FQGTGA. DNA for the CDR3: TGTGCCAGCAGGCGGGACAGGGGTGCCACTGAAGCTTTCTTT. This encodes CASRRDRGATEAFF. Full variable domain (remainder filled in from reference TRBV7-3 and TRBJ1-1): GAGVSQTPSNKVTEKGKYVELRCDPISGHTALYWYRQSLGQGPEFLIYFQGTGAADDSGLPNDRFFAVRPEGSVSTLKIQRTERGDSAVYLCASRRDRGATEAFFGQGTRLTVV.

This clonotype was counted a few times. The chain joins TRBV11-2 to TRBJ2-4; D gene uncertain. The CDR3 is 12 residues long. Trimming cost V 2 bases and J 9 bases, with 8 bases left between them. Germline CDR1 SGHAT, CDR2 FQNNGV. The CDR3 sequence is CASSLTLVIQYF. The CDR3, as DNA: TGTGCCAGCAGCTTAACTCTCGTCATTCAGTACTTC.

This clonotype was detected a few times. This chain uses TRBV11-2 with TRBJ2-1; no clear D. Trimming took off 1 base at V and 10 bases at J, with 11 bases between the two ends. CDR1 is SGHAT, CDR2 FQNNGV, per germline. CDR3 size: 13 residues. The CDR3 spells CASSLVPAGEQFF. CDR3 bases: TGTGCCAGCAGCTTAGTACCAGCAGGCGAGCAGTTCTTC.

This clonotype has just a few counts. The CDR3 DNA reads as TGCAGTGACACACGGAACTATGGCTACACCTTC. Amino acid sequence: CSDTRNYGYTF. J is TRBJ1-2 and V is TRBV29-1; D not resolved. Germline CDR1 SQVTM, CDR2 ANQGSEA. CDR3 length equals 11 residues. Full variable domain (outside the CDR3, taken from reference TRBV29-1 and TRBJ1-2): SAVISQKPSRDICQRGTSLTIQCQVDSQVTMMFWYRQQPGQSLTLIATANQGSEATYESGFVIDKFPISRPNLTFSTLTVSNMSPEDSSIYLCSDTRNYGYTFGSGTRLTVV.

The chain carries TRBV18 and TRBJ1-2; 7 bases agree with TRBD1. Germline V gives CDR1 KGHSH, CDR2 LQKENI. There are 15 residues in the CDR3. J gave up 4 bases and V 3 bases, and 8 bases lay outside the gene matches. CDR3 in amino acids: CASSPRDRNAYGYTF. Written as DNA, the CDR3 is TGTGCCAGCTCACCCAGGGACAGAAACGCCTATGGCTACACCTTC.

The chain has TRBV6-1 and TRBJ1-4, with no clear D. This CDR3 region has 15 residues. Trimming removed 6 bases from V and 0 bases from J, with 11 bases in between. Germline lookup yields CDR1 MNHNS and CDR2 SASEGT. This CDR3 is CASSQVIATNEKLFF. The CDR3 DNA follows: TGTGCCAGCAGCCAAGTGATTGCAACTAATGAAAAACTGTTTTTT.

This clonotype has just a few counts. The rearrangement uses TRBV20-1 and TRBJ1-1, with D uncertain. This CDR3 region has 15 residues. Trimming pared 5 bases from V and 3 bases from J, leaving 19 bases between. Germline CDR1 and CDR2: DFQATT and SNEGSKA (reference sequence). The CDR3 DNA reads TGCAGTGCTGTTTTTCGATCCAGAGCAGACACTGAAGCTTTCTTT. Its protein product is CSAVFRSRADTEAFF.

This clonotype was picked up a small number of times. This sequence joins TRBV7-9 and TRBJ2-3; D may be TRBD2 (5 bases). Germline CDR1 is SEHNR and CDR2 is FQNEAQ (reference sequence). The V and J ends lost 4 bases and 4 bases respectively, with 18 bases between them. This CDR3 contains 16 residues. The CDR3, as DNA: TGTGCCAGCAGCTCCCTCGAGGGTCGAGGAGCAGATACGCAGTATTTT. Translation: CASSSLEGRGADTQYF. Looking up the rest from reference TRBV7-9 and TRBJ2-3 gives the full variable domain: DTGVSQNPRHKITKRGQNVTFRCDPISEHNRLYWYRQTLGQGPEFLTYFQNEAQLEKSRLLSDRFSAERPKGSFSTLEIQRTEQGDSAMYLCASSSLEGRGADTQYFGPGTRLTVL.